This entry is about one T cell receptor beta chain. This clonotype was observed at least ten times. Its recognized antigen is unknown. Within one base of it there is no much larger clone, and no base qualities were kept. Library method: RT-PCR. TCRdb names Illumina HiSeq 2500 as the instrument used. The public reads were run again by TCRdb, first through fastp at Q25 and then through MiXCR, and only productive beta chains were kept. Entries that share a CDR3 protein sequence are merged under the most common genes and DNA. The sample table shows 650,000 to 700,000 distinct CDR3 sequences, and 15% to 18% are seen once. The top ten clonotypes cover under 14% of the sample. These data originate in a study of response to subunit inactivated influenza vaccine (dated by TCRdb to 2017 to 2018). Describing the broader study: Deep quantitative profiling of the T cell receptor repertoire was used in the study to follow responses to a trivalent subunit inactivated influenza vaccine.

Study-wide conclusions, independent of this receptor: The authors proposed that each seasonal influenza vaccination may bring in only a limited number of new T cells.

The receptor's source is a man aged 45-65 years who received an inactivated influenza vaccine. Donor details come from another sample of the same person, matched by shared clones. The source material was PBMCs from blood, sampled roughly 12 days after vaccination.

The DNA sequence follows: TGTGCCAGCAGTGTGGGGGGTGGCTACACCTTC. It is translated as CASSVGGGYTF. This sequence uses TRBV25-1 and TRBJ1-2; TRBD1 is possibly the D segment (5 matching bases). V and J are truncated by 4 bases and 7 bases respectively, leaving an intervening sequence of 7 bases. Spanning cysteine to phenylalanine, the CDR3 consists of 11 amino acids. CDR3 DNA is the only sequence kept; it has 33 bases, read in frame from the first base. According to the germline V gene, CDR1 reads MGHDK and CDR2 reads SYGVNS.